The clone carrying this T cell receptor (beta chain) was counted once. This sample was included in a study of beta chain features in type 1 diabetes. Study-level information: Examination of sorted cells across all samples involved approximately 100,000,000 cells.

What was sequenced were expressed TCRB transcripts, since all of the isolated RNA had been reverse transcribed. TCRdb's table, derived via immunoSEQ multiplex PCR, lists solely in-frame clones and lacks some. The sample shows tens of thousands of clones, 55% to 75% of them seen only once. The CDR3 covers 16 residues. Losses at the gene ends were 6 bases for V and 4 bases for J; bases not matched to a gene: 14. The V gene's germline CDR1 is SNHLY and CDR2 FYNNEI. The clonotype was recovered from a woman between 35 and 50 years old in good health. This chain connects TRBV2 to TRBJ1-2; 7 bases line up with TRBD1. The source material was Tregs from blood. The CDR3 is CASSPAQGVLSYGYTF. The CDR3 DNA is TGTGCCAGCAGCCCTGCTCAGGGGGTGTTGAGCTATGGCTACACCTTC.